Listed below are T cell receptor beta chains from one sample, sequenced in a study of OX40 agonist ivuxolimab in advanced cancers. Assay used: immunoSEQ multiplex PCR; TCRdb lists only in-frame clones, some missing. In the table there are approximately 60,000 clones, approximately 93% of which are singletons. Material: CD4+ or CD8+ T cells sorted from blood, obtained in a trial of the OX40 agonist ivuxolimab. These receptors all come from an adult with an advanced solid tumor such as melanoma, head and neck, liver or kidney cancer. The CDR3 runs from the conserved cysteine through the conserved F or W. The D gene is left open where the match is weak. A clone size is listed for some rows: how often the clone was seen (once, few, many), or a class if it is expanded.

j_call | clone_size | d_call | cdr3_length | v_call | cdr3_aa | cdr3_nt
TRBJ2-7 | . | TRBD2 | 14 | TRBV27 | CASSLGTSGHEQYF | TGTGCCAGCAGTTTAGGGACTAGCGGCCACGAGCAGTACTTC
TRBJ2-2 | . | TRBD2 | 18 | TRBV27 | CASSPLEAGGANTGELFF | TGTGCCAGCAGTCCTTTGGAAGCGGGAGGCGCGAACACCGGGGAGCTGTTTTTT
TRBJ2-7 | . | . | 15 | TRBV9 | CASSPSGSAFYEQYF | TGTGCCAGCAGCCCGTCCGGCTCAGCATTCTACGAGCAGTACTTC
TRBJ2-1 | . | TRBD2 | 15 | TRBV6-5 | CASSLAGGGYNEQFF | TGTGCCAGCAGCCTAGCGGGAGGTGGCTACAATGAGCAGTTCTTC
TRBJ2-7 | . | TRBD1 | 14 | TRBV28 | CASSSHRGRYEQYF | TGTGCCAGCAGTTCCCACAGGGGCCGTTACGAGCAGTACTTC
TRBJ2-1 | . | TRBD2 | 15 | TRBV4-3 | CASSQVAGGHNEQFF | TGCGCCAGCAGCCAAGTAGCGGGAGGTCACAATGAGCAGTTCTTC
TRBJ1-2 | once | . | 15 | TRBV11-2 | CASSLFRGRDYGYTF | TGTGCCAGCAGCTTATTCCGGGGCAGAGACTATGGCTACACCTTC
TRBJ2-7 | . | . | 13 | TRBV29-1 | CSGGEGGGHEQYF | TGCAGCGGTGGGGAAGGGGGGGGCCACGAGCAGTACTTC
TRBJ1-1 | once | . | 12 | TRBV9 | CASSALNTEAFF | TGTGCCAGCAGCGCCCTGAACACTGAAGCTTTCTTT
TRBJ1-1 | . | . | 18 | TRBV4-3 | CASSQDRGGYKAGTEAFF | TGCGCCAGCAGCCAAGATAGGGGCGGTTACAAGGCCGGCACTGAAGCTTTCTTT
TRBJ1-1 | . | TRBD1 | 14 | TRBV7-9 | CASSPTGVGPEAFF | TGTGCCAGCAGCCCGACAGGGGTGGGTCCTGAAGCTTTCTTT
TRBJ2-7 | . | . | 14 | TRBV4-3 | CASSQDRGSYEQYF | TGCGCCAGCAGCCAAGATCGGGGCTCCTACGAGCAGTACTTC
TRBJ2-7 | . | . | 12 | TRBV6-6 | CASSYPANEQYF | TGTGCCAGCAGTTACCCAGCAAACGAGCAGTACTTC
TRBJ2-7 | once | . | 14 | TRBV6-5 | CASSYSQGGYEQYF | TGTGCCAGCAGTTACTCTCAGGGAGGTTACGAGCAGTACTTC
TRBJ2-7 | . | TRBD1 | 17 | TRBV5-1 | CASSLVRGTGLSYEQYF | TGCGCCAGCAGCTTGGTCCGAGGGACAGGGTTATCCTACGAGCAGTACTTC
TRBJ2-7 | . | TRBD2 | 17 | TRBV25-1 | CASSGQVTSGRAHEQYF | TGTGCCAGCAGTGGACAGGTGACTAGCGGGAGGGCCCACGAGCAGTACTTC
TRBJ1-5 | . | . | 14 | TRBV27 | CASSSPDARQPQHF | TGTGCCAGCAGTTCCCCGGATGCTAGACAGCCCCAGCATTTT
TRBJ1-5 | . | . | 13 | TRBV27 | CASSFVSNQPQHF | TGTGCCAGCAGTTTCGTGAGCAATCAGCCCCAGCATTTT
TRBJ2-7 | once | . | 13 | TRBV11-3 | CASSLGGSYEQYF | TGTGCCAGCAGCTTAGGAGGTTCCTACGAGCAGTACTTC
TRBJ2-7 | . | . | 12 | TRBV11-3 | CASSLAESEQYF | TGTGCCAGCAGCTTGGCAGAGTCTGAGCAGTACTTC
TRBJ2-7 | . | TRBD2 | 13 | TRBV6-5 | CASSSSGEYEQYF | TGTGCCAGCAGTTCTAGCGGAGAGTACGAGCAGTACTTC
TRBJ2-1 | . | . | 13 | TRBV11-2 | CASSLDPGYEQFF | TGTGCCAGCAGCTTAGATCCGGGCTATGAGCAGTTCTTC
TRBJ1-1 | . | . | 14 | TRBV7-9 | CASSLGGSATEAFF | TGTGCCAGCAGCTTAGGTGGTTCCGCCACTGAAGCTTTCTTT
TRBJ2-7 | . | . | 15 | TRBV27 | CASSKQGNSLYEQYF | TGTGCCAGCAGTAAACAGGGTAACAGCCTTTACGAGCAGTACTTC
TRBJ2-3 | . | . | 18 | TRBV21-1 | CASSESQSGRQIPKKQYF | TGTGCCAGCAGCGAAAGTCAAAGTGGCCGCCAAATTCCTAAGAAGCAGTATTTT
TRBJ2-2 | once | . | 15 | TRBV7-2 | CASSSTGLNTGELFF | TGTGCCAGCAGCAGTACAGGGTTGAACACCGGGGAGCTGTTTTTT
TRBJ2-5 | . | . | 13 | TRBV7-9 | CASTAPREETQYF | TGTGCCAGCACAGCCCCCAGGGAAGAGACCCAGTACTTC
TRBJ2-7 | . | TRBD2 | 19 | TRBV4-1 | CASSQGETSGIHPDYEQYF | TGCGCCAGCAGCCAAGGAGAGACTAGCGGGATCCACCCAGACTACGAGCAGTACTTC
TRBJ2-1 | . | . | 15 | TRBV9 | CASSVAGGAVNEQFF | TGTGCCAGCAGCGTAGCGGGCGGGGCCGTGAATGAGCAGTTCTTC
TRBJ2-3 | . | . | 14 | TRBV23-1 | CASSQGQDTDTQYF | TGCGCCAGCAGTCAAGGGCAGGACACAGATACGCAGTATTTT
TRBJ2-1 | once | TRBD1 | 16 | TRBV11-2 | CASSWTGGESVNEQFF | TGTGCCAGCAGCTGGACAGGGGGCGAAAGTGTAAATGAGCAGTTCTTC
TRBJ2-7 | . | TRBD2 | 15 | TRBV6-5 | CASSYSLAGVGEQYF | TGTGCCAGCAGTTACTCCCTAGCGGGAGTGGGCGAGCAGTACTTC
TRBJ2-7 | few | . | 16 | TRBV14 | CASSQVGGLDSYEQYF | TGTGCCAGCAGCCAAGTTGGGGGATTAGACTCCTACGAGCAGTACTTC
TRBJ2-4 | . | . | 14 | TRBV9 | CASSTGLEGDIQYF | TGTGCCAGCAGCACTGGGCTGGAGGGAGACATTCAGTACTTC
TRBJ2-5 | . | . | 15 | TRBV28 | CASTYGRDGQETQYF | TGTGCCAGCACGTACGGTCGGGACGGCCAAGAGACCCAGTACTTC
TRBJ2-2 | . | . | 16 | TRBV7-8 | CASSFESGLGTGELFF | TGTGCCAGCAGCTTTGAATCGGGGCTTGGCACCGGGGAGCTGTTTTTT
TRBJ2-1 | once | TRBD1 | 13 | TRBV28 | CASGDSPYNEQFF | TGTGCCAGCGGGGACAGTCCCTACAATGAGCAGTTCTTC
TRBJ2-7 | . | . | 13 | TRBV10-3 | CAISEEGPYEQYF | TGTGCCATCAGTGAAGAGGGTCCCTACGAGCAGTACTTC
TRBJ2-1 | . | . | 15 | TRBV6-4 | CASSEFVSEGNEQFF | TGTGCCAGCAGTGAGTTCGTATCGGAGGGAAATGAGCAGTTCTTC
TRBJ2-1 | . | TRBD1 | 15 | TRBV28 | CASEGTGGEGDEQFF | TGTGCCAGCGAGGGGACAGGGGGCGAAGGGGATGAGCAGTTCTTC
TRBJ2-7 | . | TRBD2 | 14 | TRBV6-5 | CASTGRDNPYEQYF | TGTGCCAGCACCGGGAGGGATAATCCATACGAGCAGTACTTC
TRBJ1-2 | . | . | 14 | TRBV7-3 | CASSLDGGVDGYTF | TGTGCCAGCAGCCTGGACGGGGGCGTGGATGGCTACACCTTC
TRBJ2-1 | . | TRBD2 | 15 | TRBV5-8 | CASSFRTSGNNEQFF | TGTGCCAGCAGCTTCAGGACTAGCGGGAACAATGAGCAGTTCTTC
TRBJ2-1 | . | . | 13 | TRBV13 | CASSSTQNNEQFF | TGTGCCAGCAGCTCAACACAAAACAATGAGCAGTTCTTC
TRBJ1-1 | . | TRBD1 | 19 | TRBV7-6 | CASSLEAVGTGALSTEAFF | TGTGCCAGCAGCTTAGAGGCGGTTGGGACAGGGGCTTTGAGCACTGAAGCTTTCTTT
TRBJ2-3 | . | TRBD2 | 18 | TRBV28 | CASSLKRGLAGGTDTQYF | TGTGCCAGCAGTCTTAAACGTGGACTAGCGGGAGGTACAGATACGCAGTATTTT
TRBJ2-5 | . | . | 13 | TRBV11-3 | CASSFSPRETQYF | TGTGCCAGCAGCTTCTCTCCTCGAGAGACCCAGTACTTC
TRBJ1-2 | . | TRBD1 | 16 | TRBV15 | CATSRRPGQGREGYTF | TGTGCCACCAGCAGGCGACCGGGACAGGGAAGGGAGGGCTACACCTTC
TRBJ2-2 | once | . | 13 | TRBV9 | CASSVDDTGELFF | TGTGCCAGCAGCGTAGATGACACCGGGGAGCTGTTTTTT
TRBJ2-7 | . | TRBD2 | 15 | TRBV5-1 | CASSLELAGPPEQYF | TGCGCCAGCAGCTTGGAACTAGCGGGACCTCCCGAGCAGTACTTC
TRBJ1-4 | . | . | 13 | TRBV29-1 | CSVDGGGHEKLFF | TGCAGCGTTGATGGGGGAGGACATGAAAAACTGTTTTTT
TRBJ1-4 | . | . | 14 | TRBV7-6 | CASSPPGLDEKLFF | TGTGCCAGCAGCCCCCCCGGGTTAGATGAAAAACTGTTTTTT
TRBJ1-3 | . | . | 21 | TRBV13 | CASSPTTWDGQGRYSGNTIYF | TGTGCCAGCAGCCCCACCACCTGGGATGGGCAGGGACGATACTCTGGAAACACCATATATTTT
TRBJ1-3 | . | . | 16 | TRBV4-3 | CASSQDYRASGNTIYF | TGCGCCAGCAGCCAAGACTACCGGGCCTCCGGAAACACCATATATTTT
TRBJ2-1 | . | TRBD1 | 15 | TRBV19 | CASSGDRGFYNEQFF | TGTGCCAGTAGTGGGGACAGGGGGTTTTACAATGAGCAGTTCTTC